A selection of T cell receptor beta chains follows, all from one sample in a study of cytomegalovirus exposure and HLA in healthy donors. The assay was immunoSEQ multiplex PCR, and TCRdb's table has in-frame clones only and misses some. The repertoire table contains about 72,000 clones. The sample comprised PBMCs. Receptor source: a man aged 45-60 years in good health and CMV-seropositive. CDR3s include the opening cysteine and the closing phenylalanine or tryptophan. A D gene is named only where the DNA matches it firmly.

j_call d_call v_call cdr3_length cdr3_nt cdr3_aa
TRBJ1-1 NA TRBV18 15 TGTGCCAGCTCAGCCGGGACCCAGGGAGGCACTGAAGCTTTCTTT CASSAGTQGGTEAFF
TRBJ1-5 TRBD1 TRBV30 13 TGTGCCTGGGCACAGGGGAGCAATCAGCCCCAGCATTTT CAWAQGSNQPQHF
TRBJ1-1 NA TRBV4-2 13 TGTGCCAGCAGCCATCTTAGGGGCAGCGAAGCTTTCTTT CASSHLRGSEAFF
TRBJ2-1 NA TRBV18 17 TGTGCCAGCTCACCACCGAGGGGGGGGTCACTCGACAATGAGCAGTTCTTC CASSPPRGGSLDNEQFF
TRBJ2-5 NA TRBV6-5 14 TGTGCCAGCAGTTACTCTGGGGGGAGAGAGACCCAGTACTTC CASSYSGGRETQYF
TRBJ2-4 TRBD2 TRBV10-2 21 TGCGCCAGCAGTGAGAGGTCTAGCGGGGGCCCTCTACCCTTAGCCAAAAACATTCAGTACTTC CASSERSSGGPLPLAKNIQYF
TRBJ2-5 NA TRBV9 14 TGTGCCAGCAGCTCAGGGACTCTCCAAGAGACCCAGTACTTC CASSSGTLQETQYF
TRBJ1-1 NA TRBV4-1 14 TGCGCCAGCAGCCAAGATAGGGGGAACACTGAAGCTTTCTTT CASSQDRGNTEAFF
TRBJ1-2 NA TRBV29-1 14 TGCAGCGTTGAAAGGGCAGGGGCCCTTGGAGGCTACACCTTC CSVERAGALGGYTF
TRBJ1-6 NA TRBV4-1 16 TGCGCCAGCAGCCAAGATCTGAGCTCCTATAATTCACCCCTCCACTTT CASSQDLSSYNSPLHF
TRBJ1-2 TRBD1 TRBV18 16 TGTGCCAGCTCACCGTCCAGCCAGGGGGCCGACTATGGCTACACCTTC CASSPSSQGADYGYTF
TRBJ1-4 NA TRBV7-8 15 TGTGCCAGCAGACCCCTGGCAGCGGAGCGTGAAAAACTGTTTTTT CASRPLAAEREKLFF
TRBJ2-3 TRBD1 TRBV5-4 15 TGTGCCAGCAGCTTCGGACAGGGGGCAGGGGATACGCAGTATTTT CASSFGQGAGDTQYF
TRBJ2-5 NA TRBV29-1 13 TGCAGCGTTGGCCAGACCCCGGAGGAGACCCAGTACTTC CSVGQTPEETQYF
TRBJ2-1 TRBD1 TRBV5-4 16 TGTGCCAGCACCCGCGATTCCGGGACAGACTACAATGAGCAGTTCTTC CASTRDSGTDYNEQFF
TRBJ1-5 NA TRBV28 11 TGTGCCAGCAGTCCTAATCAGCCCCAGCATTTT CASSPNQPQHF
TRBJ2-2 NA TRBV6-5 15 TGTGCCAGCAGCCTAACCGGACAGAACACCGGGGAGCTGTTTTTT CASSLTGQNTGELFF
TRBJ1-6 NA TRBV7-9 13 TGTGCCAGCAGCTTAGAGCGGGGTTCACCCCTCCACTTT CASSLERGSPLHF
TRBJ1-5 NA TRBV12-5 13 TGTGCTAGTGGTCAAAATAGCAATCAGCCCCAGCATTTT CASGQNSNQPQHF
TRBJ2-3 TRBD2 TRBV6-4 14 TGTGCCAGCAGTGACGGGACTAGCGTGAATACGCAGTATTTT CASSDGTSVNTQYF
TRBJ2-3 TRBD2 TRBV6-1 14 TGTGCCAGCAAGGTGGGGGGGGGAACAGATACGCAGTATTTT CASKVGGGTDTQYF
TRBJ2-1 NA TRBV9 17 TGTGCCAGCAGCCAAAACCCTCGGACAGTGTCCTACAATGAGCAGTTCTTC CASSQNPRTVSYNEQFF
TRBJ1-5 NA TRBV18 12 TGTGCCAGCTCACCTACTAATCAGCCCCAGCATTTT CASSPTNQPQHF
TRBJ1-2 TRBD1 TRBV18 13 TGTGCCAGCTCACCCGAGGGGGCTGATGGCTACACCTTC CASSPEGADGYTF
TRBJ2-7 NA TRBV5-1 13 TGCGCCAGCAGCTTGGAGTCGAGCTACGAGCAGTACTTC CASSLESSYEQYF
TRBJ2-7 TRBD2 TRBV6-6 16 TGTGCCAGCAGTTCCCCAGGAGCGGGAGTAGCAGACGAGCAGTACTTC CASSSPGAGVADEQYF
TRBJ1-3 NA TRBV9 15 TGTGCCAGCAGCGTAGGATTGACTTCTGGAAACACCATATATTTT CASSVGLTSGNTIYF
TRBJ2-1 TRBD2 TRBV15 20 TGTGCCACCAGCAGACATCCGGGACTAGCGGGGGCGAGCTCCTACAATGAGCAGTTCTTC CATSRHPGLAGASSYNEQFF
TRBJ2-2 NA TRBV6-4 11 TGTGCCAGCGGCAACACCGGGGAGCTGTTTTTT CASGNTGELFF
TRBJ2-2 NA TRBV25-1 16 TGTGCCAGCAGTGAACCGACAGGATTGAACACCGGGGAGCTGTTTTTT CASSEPTGLNTGELFF
TRBJ1-2 NA TRBV25-1 16 TGTGCCAGCAGTGAAAGTCGGCAGGCCACTAACTATGGCTACACCTTC CASSESRQATNYGYTF
TRBJ2-1 TRBD1 TRBV18 16 TGTGCCAGCTCACCAATGGGGACAGTGGTGAGAAATGAGCAGTTCTTC CASSPMGTVVRNEQFF
TRBJ2-7 NA TRBV13 13 TGTGCCAGCAGCTTAGATCGCGGGGGCAAGCAGTACTTC CASSLDRGGKQYF
TRBJ2-1 TRBD1 TRBV6-1 15 TGTGCCAGCAGTGGGAGACAGGGCTACTACAATGAGCAGTTCTTC CASSGRQGYYNEQFF
TRBJ1-6 TRBD1 TRBV5-5 14 TGTGCCAGCAGCCGGGGACAGGATAATTCACCCCTCCACTTT CASSRGQDNSPLHF
TRBJ2-5 TRBD2 TRBV5-1 16 TGCGCCAGCAGCTTTACTAGCGGGGGCACACAAGAGACCCAGTACTTC CASSFTSGGTQETQYF
TRBJ1-4 NA TRBV5-1 15 TGCGCCAGCAGCTTGGTTGGAGCGACTAATGAAAAACTGTTTTTT CASSLVGATNEKLFF
TRBJ1-3 NA TRBV11-2 16 TGTGCCAGCAGCTTAGTTGGCGACAGGTCTGGAAACACCATATATTTT CASSLVGDRSGNTIYF
TRBJ2-3 TRBD2 TRBV9 17 TGTGCCAGCAGCCAACTCCGGGGGGGCGAAAGTACAGATACGCAGTATTTT CASSQLRGGESTDTQYF
TRBJ1-1 TRBD1 TRBV29-1 13 TGCAGCGCTTCGACAGGGGAGGGCACTGAAGCTTTCTTT CSASTGEGTEAFF
TRBJ2-2 NA TRBV11-3 12 TGTGCCAGCAGCCCTCTCGCCGGGGAGCTGTTTTTT CASSPLAGELFF
TRBJ1-2 NA TRBV6-6 15 TGTGCCAGCAGTTCCTCCCGGCAGGCTATCTATGGCTACACCTTC CASSSSRQAIYGYTF
TRBJ2-3 TRBD1 TRBV10-3 16 TGTGCCAGCACCGGGACAGGGGTGGATAGGACAGATACGCAGTATTTT CASTGTGVDRTDTQYF
TRBJ1-5 NA TRBV7-9 15 TGTGCCAGCAGCTTGATGGGACAAAAAGATCAGCCCCAGCATTTT CASSLMGQKDQPQHF
TRBJ1-5 NA TRBV4-1 17 TGCGCCAGCAGCCAAGAAAATGTGGCGGTGAAAAATCAGCCCCAGCATTTT CASSQENVAVKNQPQHF
TRBJ1-4 NA TRBV6-1 14 TGTGCCAGTGTGACAGGTGGGCGCCTTGAAAAACTGTTTTTT CASVTGGRLEKLFF
TRBJ1-4 NA TRBV9 14 TGTGCCAGCAGCGTTACTGCAACTAATGAAAAACTGTTTTTT CASSVTATNEKLFF